This T cell receptor (beta chain) was found in a study of cytomegalovirus exposure and HLA in healthy donors. The PCR was carried out with 60 Vbeta primers and 13 Jbeta primers. TCRdb keeps only in-frame clones here, not all; method: immunoSEQ multiplex PCR. The data show 150,000 to 200,000 clones, about 85% seen once. Comment on this clone: What it binds is unknown.

General study points: Presence/absence analysis assumed near-uniform sequencing depth across donors.

The sequenced material came from PBMCs. This TCR was recovered from a man in his late teens or twenties in good health and CMV-seropositive.

The CDR3 sequence: CASSYLTGPEAFF. In nucleotides, the CDR3 is TGTGCCAGCAGTTATCTTACAGGGCCTGAAGCTTTCTTT. V usage is TRBV6-6 and J usage is TRBJ1-1, with a possible D match to TRBD1 (6 bases). Trimming took 3 bases from V and 6 from J, leaving 11 bases between them. This CDR3 comprises 13 residues. CDR1 MNHNY and CDR2 SVGAGI come from the germline V gene (reference sequence).